The 21 T cell receptor beta chains below come from one sample, sequenced in a study of OX40 agonist ivuxolimab in advanced cancers. Clones were read by immunoSEQ multiplex PCR, and TCRdb kept only the in-frame ones, dropping some. The sample shows approximately 47,000 clones, about 87% of them seen only once. The source was CD4+ or CD8+ T cells sorted from blood, collected in a trial of the OX40 agonist ivuxolimab. The receptor source for this set is an adult with an advanced solid tumor such as melanoma, head and neck, liver or kidney cancer.

The rearrangement links TRBV10-1 to TRBJ1-1; 9 bases agree with TRBD1. The germline CDR1 and CDR2 sequences are WNHNN and SYGVQD (reference sequence). CDR3 length equals 17 residues. V lost 7 bases to trimming and J lost 0 bases; unmatched junction nucleotides: 12. CDR3 sequence (DNA): TGCGCCAGCATATCGGCCGGGACAGGGACAATGAACACTGAAGCTTTCTTT. Encoded protein: CASISAGTGTMNTEAFF.

The rearrangement joins TRBV6-5 to TRBJ2-1, with TRBD2 matching 8 bases. Germline-derived CDR1 and CDR2 are MNHEY and SVGAGI. The V gene end was trimmed by 5 bases and the J gene end by 7 bases; junction bases not matched to a gene: 7. The CDR3 runs 14 residues. CDR3 coding DNA: TGTGCCAGCAGTCCAGGACTAGCAGTGAATGAGCAGTTCTTC. Encoded protein: CASSPGLAVNEQFF.

This clone came up once. The chain joins TRBV6-6 to TRBJ1-6, with TRBD1 identical over 9 bases. The CDR3 extends over 13 amino acids. V shed 10 bases and J 9 bases; nucleotides not matched to a gene: 7. CDR1 is MNHNY and CDR2 is SVGAGI in the germline V gene (reference sequence). CDR3: CAIHATGGSPLHF. In DNA, the CDR3 is TGTGCCATCCACGCGACAGGGGGTTCACCCCTCCACTTT.

V usage is TRBV4-2 and J usage is TRBJ1-2; TRBD1 agrees at 7 bases. The CDR3 extends over 15 amino acids. Losses at the gene ends were 0 bases for V and 4 bases for J; bases not matched to a gene: 5. Germline-derived CDR1 and CDR2 are LGHNA and YNFKEQ. The CDR3 region is CASSQDPGQSYGYTF. CDR3 DNA: TGTGCCAGCAGCCAAGATCCGGGACAGAGCTATGGCTACACCTTC.

This clone was picked up a small number of times. This chain uses TRBV10-1 with TRBJ1-6; the D is unclear. Between the trimmed V and J ends, which lost 2 bases and 14 bases, there was a span of 13 bases. CDR1 WNHNN and CDR2 SYGVQD come from the germline V gene (reference sequence). The CDR3 is made up of 13 amino acids. CDR3 in DNA: TGCGCCAGCAGTGAGAACCCTTTTGCGACCCTCCACTTT. It translates to CASSENPFATLHF.

The V gene is TRBV15, the J gene TRBJ2-7, with TRBD2 matching 11 bases. Germline V gives CDR1 LNHNV, CDR2 YYDKDF (reference sequence). The CDR3 is 16 residues long. Trimming cost V 1 base and J 4 bases; bases outside gene matches: 6. CDR3 sequence (DNA): TGTGCCACCAGCAGAGGACCGGGACTAGCGGATTACGAGCAGTACTTC. Translating gives CATSRGPGLADYEQYF.

The gene calls are TRBV5-1 and TRBJ2-4; possible D gene TRBD1, 6 bases. Looked up from germline, CDR1 is SGHRS and CDR2 is YFSETQ. The CDR3 covers 15 residues. The germline V and J ends were trimmed by 2 bases and 6 bases, with 15 bases remaining between them. CDR3 residues: CASSFPFEGVNIQYF. CDR3 bases: TGCGCCAGCAGCTTCCCCTTCGAGGGGGTAAACATTCAGTACTTC.

Regarding this clone: This clone may be a read error of a much larger clone one base away. J is TRBJ2-2 and V is TRBV5-1; TRBD1 agrees at 7 bases. Germline loops: CDR1 SGHRS, CDR2 YFSETQ. Losses at the gene ends were 3 bases for V and 4 bases for J; bases not matched to a gene: 6. The length of the CDR3 is 15 residues. CDR3: CASSSTGWITGELFF. CDR3 nucleotides: TGCGCCAGCAGCTCGACAGGGTGGATCACCGGGGAGCTGTTTTTT.

The V and J genes are TRBV10-3 and TRBJ2-6; 12 bases are a match to TRBD1. The J segment lost 0 bases and the V segment lost 6 bases, leaving 3 bases of the junction unmatched. The CDR3 runs 17 residues. Germline V gene data show CDR1 as ENHRY and CDR2 as SYGVKD. DNA for the CDR3: TGTGCCATCAGGGGACAGGGGGCGTTCTCTGGGGCCAACGTCCTGACTTTC. Protein: CAIRGQGAFSGANVLTF.

This chain's CDR3 is CASSLDTGGSTDTQYF. The CDR3, as DNA: TGTGCCAGCAGCTTAGATACGGGGGGGAGCACAGATACGCAGTATTTT. The rearrangement joins TRBV7-9 to TRBJ2-3; 8 bases align to TRBD2. This CDR3 is built from 16 residues. With V trimmed by 1 base and J by 0 bases, 3 bases remained unmatched. From germline, CDR1 is SEHNR and CDR2 FQNEAQ (reference sequence).

The chain combines TRBV18 with TRBJ1-5, with D possibly being TRBD1 (6 bases). The length of the CDR3 is 14 residues. V lost 4 bases and J 3 bases, leaving 10 bases between the germline ends. Germline V lookup: CDR1 KGHSH, CDR2 LQKENI. CDR3 sequence: CASSRGGNNQPQHF. The CDR3 DNA is TGTGCCAGCTCACGAGGGGGGAACAATCAGCCCCAGCATTTT.

The V gene is TRBV10-1, the J gene TRBJ2-7; 7 nucleotides agree with TRBD1. CDR1 is WNHNN and CDR2 is SYGVQD in the germline V gene (reference sequence). J gave up 4 bases and V 3 bases, and 15 bases lay outside the gene matches. The CDR3 is 17 amino acids. CDR3 sequence (DNA): TGCGCCAGCAGTGAACCCGTCATCGGGACAGTTGATTACGAGCAGTACTTC. It codes for CASSEPVIGTVDYEQYF.

The chain links TRBV5-8 to TRBJ1-1, with TRBD1 matching over 8 bases. This CDR3 has 17 residues. With V trimmed by 2 bases and J by 10 bases, 19 bases remained unmatched. The germline CDR1 and CDR2 sequences are SGHTS and YDEGEE. CDR3 sequence reads: CASSFGQGGTGEWGAFF. CDR3 in DNA: TGTGCCAGCAGCTTCGGACAGGGAGGCACGGGGGAGTGGGGAGCTTTCTTT. The entire variable domain, with the rest obtained from reference TRBV5-8 and TRBJ1-1, is as follows: EAGVTQSPTHLIKTRGQQATLRCSPISGHTSVYWYQQALGLGLQFLLWYDEGEERNRGNFPPRFSGRQFPNYSSELNVNALELEDSALYLCASSFGQGGTGEWGAFFGQGTRLTVV.

This chain links TRBV28 with TRBJ2-5; 11 bases align to TRBD2. The better agreement between TRBJ2-7 and the DNA end casts doubt on the J call. CDR3 length equals 15 residues. Germline V gene sequence: CDR1 MDHEN, CDR2 SYDVKM. DNA for the CDR3: TGTGCCAGCACCCCTGGGGGACTAGCGGCTTACGAGCAGTACTTC. Its protein is CASTPGGLAAYEQYF.

The J gene is TRBJ2-2, the V gene TRBV6-1; tentative D call: TRBD2 (6 bases). CDR3 size: 15 residues. Germline assignment: CDR1 MNHNS and CDR2 SASEGT. Trimming cost V 6 bases and J 2 bases, with 13 bases left between them. DNA for the CDR3: TGTGCCAGCAGGACGACGGGGGTTAACACCGGGGAGCTGTTTTTT. Protein sequence: CASRTTGVNTGELFF.

J is TRBJ2-4 and V is TRBV4-3, with 7 bases lining up with TRBD1. The germline gives CDR1 LGHNA, CDR2 YSLEER. The CDR3 has 17 residues. The junction had 6 bases not matched to a gene; V was cut back by 0 bases and J by 1 base. The CDR3 bases are TGCGCCAGCAGCCAAGATTGGACAGGAACGGCCAAAAACATTCAGTACTTC. Translating gives CASSQDWTGTAKNIQYF.

The chain carries TRBV19 and TRBJ2-3; D is tentatively TRBD1 or TRBD2 (5 bases each). The CDR3 has 16 residues. V lost 8 bases and J lost 4, with 22 bases in between. CDR1 LNHDA and CDR2 SQIVND come from the germline V gene (reference sequence). The CDR3 DNA sequence: TGTGCCAGTGCCCTCCGAGGGACGTTTACCGCAGATACGCAGTATTTT. Translating gives CASALRGTFTADTQYF. The full variable domain, its missing parts supplied by reference TRBV19 and TRBJ2-3, is DGGITQSPKYLFRKEGQNVTLSCEQNLNHDAMYWYRQDPGQGLRLIYYSQIVNDFQKGDIAEGYSVSREKKESFPLTVTSAQKNPTAFYLCASALRGTFTADTQYFGPGTRLTVL.

The genes are TRBV18 and TRBJ1-4, with D unresolved. Germline CDR1 KGHSH, CDR2 LQKENI. V lost 2 bases to trimming and J lost 8 bases, with 15 bases between them. The CDR3 consists of 15 residues. DNA of the CDR3: TGTGCCAGCTCACCAATCCGGGCCTCGGAAGAAAAACTGTTTTTT. Its protein is CASSPIRASEEKLFF. Combining the CDR3 with reference TRBV18 and TRBJ1-4 gives the whole variable domain NAGVMQNPRHLVRRRGQEARLRCSPMKGHSHVYWYRQLPEEGLKFMVYLQKENIIDESGMPKERFSAEFPKEGPSILRIQQVVRGDSAAYFCASSPIRASEEKLFFGSGTQLSVL.

The chain employs TRBV7-9 and TRBJ1-2; D perhaps matches TRBD1 (6 bases). V shed 5 bases and J shed 2 bases, with 15 bases lying between them. Germline V gives CDR1 SEHNR, CDR2 FQNEAQ (reference sequence). The CDR3 spans 15 residues. This chain's CDR3 is CASSIRGVLNYGYTF. The CDR3 DNA follows: TGTGCCAGCAGCATTAGGGGGGTTCTCAACTATGGCTACACCTTC. The full variable domain, with the rest looked up from reference TRBV7-9 and TRBJ1-2, is DTGVSQNPRHKITKRGQNVTFRCDPISEHNRLYWYRQTLGQGPEFLTYFQNEAQLEKSRLLSDRFSAERPKGSFSTLEIQRTEQGDSAMYLCASSIRGVLNYGYTFGSGTRLTVV.

The V and J genes are TRBV7-6 and TRBJ2-3; a weak D match, TRBD2 (6 bases). V was clipped by 2 bases and J by 1 base, with 10 bases between them. Germline V gene sequence: CDR1 SGHVS, CDR2 FNYEAQ. This CDR3 region has 15 residues. CDR3 coding DNA: TGTGCCAGCAGCTTATCGGCTAGCGGCACAGATACGCAGTATTTT. Its translation: CASSLSASGTDTQYF.

This chain links TRBV7-9 with TRBJ2-3; 8 nucleotides match TRBD2. V shed 2 bases, J shed 3 bases, and the junction held 7 bases outside the gene matches. The length of the CDR3 is 16 residues. The germline gives CDR1 SEHNR, CDR2 FQNEAQ (reference sequence). The CDR3 region is CASSLRETSATDTQYF. In DNA form, the CDR3 reads TGTGCCAGCAGCTTAAGAGAGACTAGCGCTACAGATACGCAGTATTTT.